A selection of T cell receptor beta chains follows, all from one sample in a study of T cell responses to AZD1222 COVID-19 vaccine. TCRdb's copy holds only in-frame clones and misses some; the assay was immunoSEQ multiplex PCR. The sample holds 40,000 to 55,000 clones; 85% to 90% are singletons and the top ten take 1.1%. Here the sequenced sample was peripheral blood, taken 28 days after the second AZD1222 dose. All receptors derive from an adult who received the AZD1222 COVID-19 vaccine. Each CDR3 is given with its conserved first and last residue. The D gene is left open where the match is weak. Clone size is not always given. Where it is, it says once, few, many or a class for expanded clones.

clone size	V gene	D gene	J gene	CDR3 protein	CDR3 DNA
.	TRBV10-3	.	TRBJ1-5	CAISESGRVWVSNQPQHF	TGTGCCATCAGTGAGTCTGGAAGGGTATGGGTTAGCAATCAGCCCCAGCATTTT
.	TRBV4-1	.	TRBJ1-2	CASSQETGTNYGYTF	TGCGCCAGCAGCCAAGAGACAGGAACTAACTATGGCTACACCTTC
.	TRBV2	TRBD2	TRBJ2-7	CASNQNSGRGSYEQYF	TGTGCCAGCAACCAGAACTCGGGGAGGGGTTCCTACGAGCAGTACTTC
.	TRBV5-4	.	TRBJ1-5	CASSVGGGNQPQHF	TGTGCCAGCAGCGTTGGGGGGGGCAATCAGCCCCAGCATTTT
.	TRBV1	.	TRBJ2-1	CTSSQRDSRHEQFF	TGCACCAGCAGCCAACGGGATTCACGACATGAGCAGTTCTTC
.	TRBV7-2	TRBD2	TRBJ2-3	CAGGLAGRGTDTQYF	TGTGCCGGGGGACTAGCGGGAAGGGGCACAGATACGCAGTATTTT
.	TRBV6-5	.	TRBJ1-5	CASSYYRDSNQPQHF	TGTGCCAGCAGTTACTATAGGGATAGCAATCAGCCCCAGCATTTT
.	TRBV28	TRBD1	TRBJ1-5	CASSLHRQGPSNQPQHF	TGTGCCAGCAGTTTACATCGACAGGGACCTAGCAATCAGCCCCAGCATTTT
.	TRBV6-6	.	TRBJ2-1	CASSYLGNGEQFF	TGTGCCAGCAGTTACTTAGGAAACGGTGAGCAGTTCTTC
few	TRBV9	.	TRBJ1-6	CASSPYLYNSPLHF	TGTGCCAGCAGCCCCTACCTCTATAATTCACCCCTCCACTTT
.	TRBV5-1	.	TRBJ2-7	CASSLMSGPDVGQYF	TGCGCCAGCAGCTTGATGTCGGGACCCGATGTGGGGCAGTACTTC
.	TRBV28	.	TRBJ1-6	CASSFFEKRGSLHF	TGTGCCAGCAGTTTCTTCGAGAAGAGGGGTTCCCTCCACTTT
once	TRBV4-3	.	TRBJ1-3	CASSQETAGNTIYF	TGCGCCAGCAGCCAAGAGACAGCCGGAAACACCATATATTTT
.	TRBV3-1/TRBV3-2	.	TRBJ2-4	CASSQDLAKNIQYF	TGTGCCAGCAGCCAAGACCTAGCCAAAAACATTCAGTACTTC
.	TRBV6-6	.	TRBJ1-2	CASSYTRYREVNGYTF	TGTGCCAGCAGTTATACTCGATACAGGGAGGTAAATGGCTACACCTTC
.	TRBV5-1	.	TRBJ2-7	CASSLSSQGSSYEQYF	TGCGCCAGCAGCTTGAGCAGTCAGGGTAGCTCCTACGAGCAGTACTTC
.	TRBV7-2	.	TRBJ2-2	CASSARQGPGELFF	TGTGCCAGCAGCGCCCGGCAAGGGCCCGGGGAGCTGTTTTTT
.	TRBV7-9	.	TRBJ1-1	CASSSLLNTEAFF	TGTGCCAGCAGCTCACTCTTAAACACTGAAGCTTTCTTT
.	TRBV5-1	TRBD2	TRBJ2-1	CASSLAQRELNEQFF	TGCGCCAGCAGCTTGGCGCAGCGGGAGCTCAATGAGCAGTTCTTC
.	TRBV9	.	TRBJ2-3	CASSSRSGTDTQYF	TGTGCCAGCAGCTCCCGGAGCGGCACAGATACGCAGTATTTT
.	TRBV7-2	TRBD2	TRBJ2-7	CASSLSGGHGEQYF	TGTGCCAGCAGCTTGAGCGGGGGGCACGGCGAGCAGTACTTC
.	TRBV19	.	TRBJ1-6	CASSIRGNNSPLHF	TGTGCCAGTAGTATTCGGGGGAATAATTCACCCCTCCACTTT